This TCR beta chain was sequenced for a study of T cells in Graves' hyperthyroidism and ophthalmopathy. With regard to this clonotype: The target antigen is unknown.

The TCR beta CDR3 regions underwent amplification using RNA transcripts as the source. A set of HTBI primers served as the primers for a first-round RT-PCR of the TCR CDR3. MiXCR, run by TCRdb on the multiplex PCR reads, gives a single entry per CDR3 protein. The sample lists around 340,000 distinct CDR3 sequences; approximately 18% were seen once. Study outcomes and limitations: Among thyroid clonotypes expanded above 0.001, most also appeared in blood.

The CDR3 consists of 11 residues. Looked up from germline, CDR1 is DFQATT and CDR2 is SNEGSKA (reference sequence). Uncontrolled infection, other autoimmune disease, pregnancy or lactation excluded patients. The sequenced sample was blood. The origin of this receptor is a woman aged 50 to 60 with Graves' hyperthyroidism. The chain has TRBV20-1 and TRBJ2-5; D gene ambiguous. The CDR3 protein is CCPSDQETQYF. CDR3 sequence (DNA): TGCTGTCCCAGCGATCAAGAGACCCAGTACTTC.